These 7 T cell receptor beta chains originate from one sample sequenced in a study of identical twins. TCRdb itself ran the 5' RACE reads through MiXCR, one entry per CDR3 protein. The sample includes approximately 260,000 distinct CDR3 sequences, more than 12% of them seen just once. The sequencing input was memory (CD45RO+) T cells sorted from blood. These receptors originate from a woman younger than 30 in good health.

This chain joins TRBV11-3 and TRBJ2-1, with D tentatively TRBD2 (6 bases). The germline gives CDR1 SGHNT, CDR2 YENEEA. V gave up 1 base and J gave up 1 base, with 14 bases separating them. CDR3 length: 17 amino acids. This chain's CDR3 is CASSLVVGGRSYNEQFF. The CDR3 DNA sequence: TGTGCCAGCAGCTTAGTTGTGGGAGGAAGGTCCTACAATGAGCAGTTCTTC.

In its sample, this clonotype was seen a few times. V is TRBV20-1 and J is TRBJ2-1; D not certain. Trimming took 6 bases from V and 0 from J, leaving 18 bases between them. CDR3 length: 16 residues. CDR1 and CDR2 from the germline V gene are DFQATT and SNEGSKA (reference sequence). The CDR3: CSATRSLESSYNEQFF. The CDR3 nucleotides are TGCAGTGCCACGCGGTCTCTCGAAAGCTCCTACAATGAGCAGTTCTTC.

The gene calls are TRBV9 and TRBJ2-1, with D unresolved. The CDR3 loop spans 17 amino acids. V lost 0 bases, J lost 0 bases, and 13 bases lay in between. From germline, CDR1 is SGDLS and CDR2 YYNGEE. CDR3 DNA: TGTGCCAGCAGCGTAGGTGCGATCCAAAGCTCCTACAATGAGCAGTTCTTC. It yields the protein CASSVGAIQSSYNEQFF.

This clonotype was seen only a few times. The V call is TRBV20-1, the J call TRBJ1-1; 7 bases map to TRBD1. CDR1 is DFQATT and CDR2 is SNEGSKA in the germline V gene (reference sequence). Germline trimming cut 3 bases from V and 3 bases from J; bases unmatched to any gene: 1. The CDR3 loop spans 12 amino acids. The CDR3 loop is CSASGQDTEAFF. The CDR3 nucleotides read TGCAGTGCTAGTGGACAGGACACTGAAGCTTTCTTT.

This clonotype was recorded at least ten times. The chain links TRBV6-6 to TRBJ2-7; D is undetermined. This CDR3 comprises 12 residues. Germline assignment: CDR1 MNHNY and CDR2 SVGAGI (reference sequence). Between the trimmed V and J ends, which lost 5 bases and 7 bases, there was a span of 12 bases. CDR3 nucleotides: TGTGCCAGCAGTCATATAGATTCGGAGCAGTACTTC. It translates to CASSHIDSEQYF.

In its sample, this clonotype was seen a few times. The CDR3 region has the DNA TGTGCCAGCATGGGGCAGTTCAGAGGCGAGCAGTACTTC. Amino acids: CASMGQFRGEQYF. V gene TRBV12-3 or TRBV12-4 combines with J gene TRBJ2-7; possible D gene TRBD1, 5 bases. The CDR3 runs to 13 residues. V was shortened by 7 bases and J by 6 bases, with 16 bases between the two germline ends.

For this clonotype: A much larger clone sits a single nucleotide away, making a read error possible. The chain has TRBV7-2 and TRBJ2-2; the D call may be TRBD1 or TRBD2 (5 bases each). The V gene lost 6 bases and the J gene lost 6 bases, with 20 bases spanning the gap. CDR1 is SGHTA and CDR2 is FQGNSA in the germline V gene. The length of the CDR3 is 16 residues. The CDR3 loop is CASSTANSRDAGELFF. CDR3 in DNA: TGTGCCAGCAGTACGGCCAACTCCAGGGACGCCGGGGAGCTGTTTTTT.